This record looks at one T cell receptor (beta chain) sequence and its context. Its matching antigen is unknown. Sequenced by immunoSEQ multiplex PCR; TCRdb stores in-frame clones only, minus some. The sample consists of more than 150,000 clones, 87% of them appearing once. The data are from a study of radiation and T cells in renal cell carcinoma. Study in general: Nephrectomy followed 15 Gy stereotactic body radiation by 4 weeks.

Time point noted: blood 2 weeks post-SBRT. Treatment defined: 15 Gy SBRT to primary tumor, nephrectomy 4 weeks later. The patient's renal cell carcinoma had clear cell pathology. General study points: From baseline, blood top tumor clonotypes peaked at 2 weeks post-radiation. No pretreatment tumor biopsies were available for baseline clonotypes.

The starting material was blood, obtained from a patient whose treatment included radiotherapy and nephrectomy. The TCR was taken from a woman between 50 and 59 years old with renal cell carcinoma.

For the CDR3, the DNA is TGTGCCAGCAGTCGGGGGGACAGGGGAAGACAGCCCCAGCATTTT. As protein: CASSRGDRGRQPQHF. This chain links TRBV6-5 with TRBJ1-5, with 10 bases matching TRBD1. V shed 5 bases and J 7 bases; nucleotides not matched to a gene: 8. The CDR3 totals 15 residues. Germline V gene lookup returns CDR1 MNHEY and CDR2 SVGAGI.